A selection of T cell receptor beta chains follows, all from one sample in a study of radiotherapy plus CTLA-4 blockade in lung cancer. The table came from immunoSEQ multiplex PCR; TCRdb's copy has only in-frame clones and leaves some out. The sample includes about 110,000 clones, approximately 80% of them seen just once. The specimen comprised peripheral blood, sampled from a patient treated with radiotherapy plus ipilimumab. The receptors were gathered from a human donor with non-small cell lung cancer that progressed on radiotherapy plus ipilimumab. Some clones in this sample may be carry-over from other donors' samples. Both conserved end residues are part of each CDR3. D genes are given only for firm matches. Only some rows state a clone size, as once, few, many or a class for expanded clones.

d_call: TRBD1
j_call: TRBJ1-2
v_call: TRBV15
clone_size: medium-sized
cdr3_aa: CATSQATGGAGGYTF
cdr3_nt: TGTGCCACCAGCCAAGCCACAGGGGGCGCGGGTGGCTACACCTTC

d_call: NA
j_call: TRBJ1-6
v_call: TRBV25-1
clone_size: NA
cdr3_aa: CASSETKPGLTRYSPLHF
cdr3_nt: TGTGCCAGCAGTGAGACCAAACCCGGACTTACTCGCTATTCACCCCTCCACTTT

d_call: NA
j_call: TRBJ1-3
v_call: TRBV5-1
clone_size: NA
cdr3_aa: CASSIGPKDGNTIYF
cdr3_nt: TGCGCCAGCAGCATAGGGCCCAAGGATGGAAACACCATATATTTT

d_call: NA
j_call: TRBJ1-1
v_call: TRBV7-8
clone_size: NA
cdr3_aa: CASSLVSTEAFF
cdr3_nt: TGTGCCAGCAGCTTAGTTAGCACTGAAGCTTTCTTT

d_call: NA
j_call: TRBJ2-5
v_call: TRBV19
clone_size: NA
cdr3_aa: CASSIGGYQETQYF
cdr3_nt: TGTGCCAGTAGTATAGGGGGATATCAAGAGACCCAGTACTTC

d_call: TRBD2
j_call: TRBJ2-1
v_call: TRBV15
clone_size: NA
cdr3_aa: CATSRPTSGGPGADEQFF
cdr3_nt: TGTGCCACCAGCAGACCGACTAGCGGGGGTCCGGGGGCGGATGAGCAGTTCTTC

d_call: TRBD2
j_call: TRBJ2-7
v_call: TRBV7-8
clone_size: NA
cdr3_aa: CASSLGLAGASSYEQYF
cdr3_nt: TGTGCCAGCAGCCTGGGACTAGCGGGTGCGAGCTCCTACGAGCAGTACTTC

d_call: NA
j_call: TRBJ2-3
v_call: TRBV2
clone_size: NA
cdr3_aa: CASKTGTSTDTQYF
cdr3_nt: TGTGCCAGCAAAACCGGAACCTCCACAGATACGCAGTATTTT

d_call: TRBD1
j_call: TRBJ2-7
v_call: TRBV19
clone_size: NA
cdr3_aa: CATSGTGLTYEQYF
cdr3_nt: TGTGCCACGTCGGGGACAGGGTTGACCTACGAGCAGTACTTC

d_call: NA
j_call: TRBJ1-1
v_call: TRBV2
clone_size: NA
cdr3_aa: CARQGIGSEAFF
cdr3_nt: TGTGCCAGGCAGGGGATAGGGTCTGAAGCTTTCTTT

d_call: TRBD2
j_call: TRBJ2-1
v_call: TRBV6-5
clone_size: NA
cdr3_aa: CASERRGSYNEQFF
cdr3_nt: TGTGCCAGCGAACGGCGGGGGTCCTACAATGAGCAGTTCTTC

d_call: NA
j_call: TRBJ1-2
v_call: TRBV7-2
clone_size: NA
cdr3_aa: CASSLPGPYGYTF
cdr3_nt: TGTGCCAGCAGCTTACCAGGGCCCTATGGCTACACCTTC

d_call: TRBD1
j_call: TRBJ2-3
v_call: TRBV27
clone_size: NA
cdr3_aa: CASSFTGTGYLTQYF
cdr3_nt: TGTGCCAGCAGTTTTACCGGGACAGGGTATTTGACGCAGTATTTT

d_call: NA
j_call: TRBJ1-1
v_call: TRBV15
clone_size: NA
cdr3_aa: CATSRKGWNTEAFF
cdr3_nt: TGTGCCACCAGCAGAAAGGGCTGGAACACTGAAGCTTTCTTT

d_call: NA
j_call: TRBJ2-1
v_call: TRBV5-1
clone_size: NA
cdr3_aa: CASSLMGNEQFF
cdr3_nt: TGCGCCAGCAGCCTGATGGGAAATGAGCAGTTCTTC

d_call: TRBD1
j_call: TRBJ1-3
v_call: TRBV5-1
clone_size: NA
cdr3_aa: CASSLAGTVSGNTIYF
cdr3_nt: TGCGCCAGCAGCTTGGCCGGGACAGTCTCTGGAAACACCATATATTTT

d_call: TRBD2
j_call: TRBJ2-3
v_call: TRBV6-4
clone_size: few
cdr3_aa: CASSDSISGGTDTQYF
cdr3_nt: TGTGCCAGCAGTGACTCGATAAGCGGGGGAACAGATACGCAGTATTTT

d_call: NA
j_call: TRBJ1-3
v_call: TRBV4-1
clone_size: NA
cdr3_aa: CASSPVGQQSLNTIYF
cdr3_nt: TGCGCCAGCAGCCCTGTAGGACAGCAATCGTTAAACACCATATATTTT

d_call: TRBD2
j_call: TRBJ2-1
v_call: TRBV7-8
clone_size: once
cdr3_aa: CASSPPSGGLPEQFF
cdr3_nt: TGTGCCAGCAGCCCGCCTAGCGGGGGCCTCCCTGAGCAGTTCTTC

d_call: NA
j_call: TRBJ2-4
v_call: TRBV27
clone_size: NA
cdr3_aa: CASKIRQGRVFAKNIQYF
cdr3_nt: TGTGCCAGCAAAATAAGACAGGGGAGGGTATTCGCCAAAAACATTCAGTACTTC

d_call: NA
j_call: TRBJ1-1
v_call: TRBV6-5
clone_size: NA
cdr3_aa: CASSGIRWTEAFF
cdr3_nt: TGTGCCAGTTCCGGGATTCGGTGGACTGAAGCTTTCTTT